This record concerns one TCR beta chain sequence. The antigen is not known. Unique molecular identifiers featured in each of the TCR beta cDNA libraries. Between roughly 1 and 10 million T cells gave rise to roughly 0.5 million cDNA molecules. TCRdb itself ran the PCR reads through MiXCR, one entry per CDR3 protein. The sample holds some 450,000 distinct CDR3 sequences; around 40% are singletons and the top ten take 9% to 13%. These data originate in a study of post-analysis software for immune sequencing data. For the study at large: Courses of disease covered relapsing-remitting, secondary progressive and progressive-relapsing multiple sclerosis. Regarding the study as a whole: Controls showed lower frequencies than patients for several TRBV segments, and TRBV5-6, TRBV5-1 and TRBV20-1 were among these. When compared against controls, multiple sclerosis patients showed significantly lower normalized Chao1 diversity. Samples from a shared batch, those prepared together, strongly co-clustered by F measure.

CDR3 length equals 17 residues. Germline loops: CDR1 SGHTA, CDR2 FQGTGA. Trimming took 7 bases from V and 5 from J; bases not matched to a gene: 16. This rearrangement joins TRBV7-3 to TRBJ1-2, with 10 bases identical to TRBD1. The TCR comes from a girl under 18 with multiple sclerosis. Sequencing was performed on blood. The CDR3 DNA reads as TGTGCCAGCAACAAGACGGGGCCGGGACAGGGGTTATATGGCTACACCTTC. Amino acids: CASNKTGPGQGLYGYTF.